These T cell receptor beta chains were read from a single sample in a study of PD-1 blockade in classical Hodgkin lymphoma. TCRdb's copy holds only in-frame clones and misses some; the assay was immunoSEQ multiplex PCR. The table records tens of thousands of clones, around 80% of them present only once. The input for sequencing was peripheral blood mononuclear cells (PBMCs), taken before the fourth cycle of nivolumab. The source is a human donor with classical Hodgkin lymphoma. Each CDR3 is given with its conserved first and last residue. Some rows have no size entry. The others give once, few or many, or a class for an expanded clone.

TRBV19,14,-,CASSISGGAPEAFF
TRBV27,11,-,CASRKLDEQYF
TRBV9,15,-,CASSVLAGETGELFF
TRBV7-9,15,-,CASSLGGTGLEKLFF
TRBV7-2,12,-,CASSLDINEQFF
TRBV6-5,13,-,CASRPTGGGGYTF
TRBV18,17,-,CASSPVGTDSGANVLTF
TRBV6-6,15,-,CASSYGRAGDDEAFF
TRBV13,13,-,CASSLRRDSPLHF
TRBV19,15,-,CASRGRVSYNSPLHF
TRBV5-1,14,-,CASSCYRGQVEQFF
TRBV19,20,-,CASSIGLAGGPRVKKNIQYF
TRBV2,12,-,CASSYRNQPQHF
TRBV4-1,13,-,CASSHPGMDGYTF
TRBV10-3,13,-,CAISGTSNTEAFF
TRBV11-1,16,-,CASSTPGTSGIYEQYF
TRBV5-6,16,few,CASSLAGTGGNEKLFF
TRBV30,11,-,CAWSPGYEQYF
TRBV9,15,-,CASSVGEWVTDTQYF
TRBV6-6,13,-,CASSYSGVYGYTF
TRBV11-3,14,-,CASSLGTGNYGYTF
TRBV5-1,15,-,CASSLGGTLDYGYTF
TRBV2,15,-,CASSLSQGPNQPQHF
TRBV7-9,15,-,CASSPLGGGDYGYTF
TRBV7-2,15,-,CASSLERSRPYGYTF
TRBV28,16,-,CASSPLADFPYNEQFF
TRBV10-3,16,-,CAITGAGGLGSTEAFF
TRBV11-3,14,-,CASSLKSGKETQYF
TRBV19,19,-,CASSPRTSGWSSSYNEQFF
TRBV28,12,-,CASSFGGITQYF
TRBV11-3,15,-,CASSPGQSTNYGYTF
TRBV5-4,15,-,CASSSGTGINEKLFF
TRBV7-8,16,-,CASSFLAGLSSYEQYF
TRBV28,15,-,CASRVAGGTYNEQFF
TRBV13,15,few,CASSLGLGEDYGYTF
TRBV5-6,14,-,CASSPGVDPYGYTF
TRBV5-4,13,-,CASSLVEGETQYF
TRBV28,12,-,CASRQQNYGYTF
TRBV20-1,11,-,CSASDRFEQYF
TRBV7-2,16,once,CASSLERSRRDYGYTF
TRBV5-1,14,-,CASSLGPEVYGYTF
TRBV28,14,-,CASSLSGGTETQYF
TRBV27,16,-,CASSLSVSGAYGELFF
TRBV4-3,15,-,CASSPMGRGTDTQYF